The rows below give T cell receptor beta chains drawn from one sample of a study of neurological immune-mediated disorders. TCRdb reprocessed the 5' RACE reads via MiXCR and lists one record per CDR3 protein. This table holds over 65,000 distinct CDR3 sequences, about 9.5% found once. Sequenced input: PBMCs. All receptors derive from a man aged 50-60 years in good health. CDR3s include the opening cysteine and the closing phenylalanine or tryptophan. A D gene is named only where the DNA matches it firmly. Expanded clones get a size class; other rows say once, few or many, or leave the size out.

d_call: NA; clone_size: many; v_call: TRBV7-9; j_call: TRBJ2-5; cdr3_nt: TGTGCCAGCAGCTTCGGGGGAGTGGAGACCCAGTACTTC; cdr3_aa: CASSFGGVETQYF
d_call: NA; clone_size: many; v_call: TRBV29-1; j_call: TRBJ1-2; cdr3_nt: TGCAGCGTTGAAGACAGTTCCTATGGCTACACCTTC; cdr3_aa: CSVEDSSYGYTF
d_call: TRBD1; clone_size: NA; v_call: TRBV5-1; j_call: TRBJ2-1; cdr3_nt: TGCGCCAGCAGCTTGTTACAGGGGTCCTCCAATGAGCAGTTCTTC; cdr3_aa: CASSLLQGSSNEQFF
d_call: TRBD2; clone_size: many; v_call: TRBV7-2; j_call: TRBJ2-3; cdr3_nt: TGTGCCAGCAGCTCGACTAGCGGAAGACCTAGCACAGATACGCAGTATTTT; cdr3_aa: CASSSTSGRPSTDTQYF
d_call: TRBD2; clone_size: many; v_call: TRBV6-6; j_call: TRBJ2-1; cdr3_nt: TGTGCCAGCAGTTCTAGCGGGGGGGCGTACAATGAGCAGTTCTTC; cdr3_aa: CASSSSGGAYNEQFF
d_call: NA; clone_size: many; v_call: TRBV5-1; j_call: TRBJ2-3; cdr3_nt: TGCGCCAGCAGCCCGCCTGGGGGAGATACGCAGTATTTT; cdr3_aa: CASSPPGGDTQYF
d_call: NA; clone_size: many; v_call: TRBV28; j_call: TRBJ2-2; cdr3_nt: TGTGCCAGCAGTAGACCAGGAAGCGCGAACACCGGGGAGCTGTTTTTT; cdr3_aa: CASSRPGSANTGELFF
d_call: NA; clone_size: many; v_call: TRBV6-2/TRBV6-3; j_call: TRBJ2-7; cdr3_nt: TGTGCCAGCAGTTACAACCTCGGGGTCGCATTTTCAGACTACGAGCAGTACTTC; cdr3_aa: CASSYNLGVAFSDYEQYF
d_call: NA; clone_size: many; v_call: TRBV3-1; j_call: TRBJ2-1; cdr3_nt: TGTGCCAGCAGCCACGGAGAGAGGACGCAGTTCTTC; cdr3_aa: CASSHGERTQFF
d_call: TRBD1; clone_size: many; v_call: TRBV10-3; j_call: TRBJ2-3; cdr3_nt: TGTGCCATCAGTGCAACAGGGGGCGGAAGCACAGATACGCAGTATTTT; cdr3_aa: CAISATGGGSTDTQYF
d_call: NA; clone_size: NA; v_call: TRBV6-2/TRBV6-3; j_call: TRBJ2-1; cdr3_nt: TGTGCCAGCAGTCCATACAGGGGAGGGCCCAATGAGCAGTTCTTC; cdr3_aa: CASSPYRGGPNEQFF